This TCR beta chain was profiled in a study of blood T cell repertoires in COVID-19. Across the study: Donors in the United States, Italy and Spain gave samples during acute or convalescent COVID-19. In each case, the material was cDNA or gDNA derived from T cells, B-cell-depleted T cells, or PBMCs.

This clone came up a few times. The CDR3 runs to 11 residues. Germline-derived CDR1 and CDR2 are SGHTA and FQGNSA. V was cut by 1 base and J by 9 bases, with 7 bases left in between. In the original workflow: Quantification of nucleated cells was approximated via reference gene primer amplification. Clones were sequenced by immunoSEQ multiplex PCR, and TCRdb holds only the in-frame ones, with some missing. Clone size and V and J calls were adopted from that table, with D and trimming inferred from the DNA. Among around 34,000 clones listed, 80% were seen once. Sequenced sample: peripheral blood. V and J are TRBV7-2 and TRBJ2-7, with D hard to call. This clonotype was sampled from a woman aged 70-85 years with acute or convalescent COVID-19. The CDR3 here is CASSLERGQYF. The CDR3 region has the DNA TGTGCCAGCAGCTTAGAGCGCGGGCAGTACTTC.